The T cell receptor beta chain described here comes from a study of T cell responses to AZD1222 COVID-19 vaccine. TCRdb's copy holds only in-frame clones and misses some; the assay was immunoSEQ multiplex PCR. In the table there are roughly 140,000 clones, around 91% of which are singletons. Trimming shortened V by 2 bases and J by 0 bases, and 10 bases separated the two germline ends. CDR3 size: 15 residues. The germline CDR1 and CDR2 sequences are SEHNR and FQNEAQ (reference sequence). This clone is a singleton in its sample. Its specificity is unknown. Study findings and constraints: Mapped onto spike, vaccine-associated CD4 TCRs spanned it and were dominant at 160-218 and 743-854. The study found Spike-specific TCR breadth and depth rose after two AZD1222 doses. Only a handful of people who got AZD1222 tested seropositive at baseline.

Source: peripheral blood, taken on day 0 of AZD1222 vaccination. The chain recombines TRBV7-9 with TRBJ1-1, with D perhaps TRBD1 (6 bases). The receptor was isolated from an adult in good health. CDR3 sequence: CASSLRQAMNTEAFF. The CDR3 bases are TGTGCCAGCAGCTTACGACAGGCTATGAACACTGAAGCTTTCTTT.